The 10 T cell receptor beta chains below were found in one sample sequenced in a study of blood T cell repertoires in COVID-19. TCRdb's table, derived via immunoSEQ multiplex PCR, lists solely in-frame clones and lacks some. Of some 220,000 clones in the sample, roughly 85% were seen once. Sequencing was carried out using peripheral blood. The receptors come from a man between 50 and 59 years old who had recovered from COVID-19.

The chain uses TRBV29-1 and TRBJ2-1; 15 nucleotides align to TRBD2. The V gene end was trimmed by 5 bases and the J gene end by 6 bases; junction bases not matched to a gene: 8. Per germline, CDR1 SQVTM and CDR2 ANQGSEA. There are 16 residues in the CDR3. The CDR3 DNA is TGCAGCGTTTGGACTAGCGGGAGGGCCGGAGGCAATGAGCAGTTCTTC. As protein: CSVWTSGRAGGNEQFF.

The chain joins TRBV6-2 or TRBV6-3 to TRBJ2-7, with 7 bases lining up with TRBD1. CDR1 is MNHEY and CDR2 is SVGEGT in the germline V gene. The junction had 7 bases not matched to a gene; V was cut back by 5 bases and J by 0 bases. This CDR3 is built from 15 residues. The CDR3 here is CASSKDRPSSYEQYF. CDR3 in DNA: TGTGCCAGCAGTAAGGACAGGCCGAGCTCCTACGAGCAGTACTTC.

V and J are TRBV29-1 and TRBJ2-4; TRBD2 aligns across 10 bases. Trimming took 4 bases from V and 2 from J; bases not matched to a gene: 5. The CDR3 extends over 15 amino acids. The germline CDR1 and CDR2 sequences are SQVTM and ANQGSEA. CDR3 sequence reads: CSVAGAGGTKNIQYF. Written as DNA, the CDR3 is TGCAGCGTTGCTGGAGCGGGAGGGACCAAAAACATTCAGTACTTC.

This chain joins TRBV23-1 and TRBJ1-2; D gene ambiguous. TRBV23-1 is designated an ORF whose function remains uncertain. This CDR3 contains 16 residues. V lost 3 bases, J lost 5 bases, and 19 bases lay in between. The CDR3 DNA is TGCGCCAGCAGTCACACGTTCCAGCGCCACCGGTATGGCTACACCTTC. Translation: CASSHTFQRHRYGYTF.

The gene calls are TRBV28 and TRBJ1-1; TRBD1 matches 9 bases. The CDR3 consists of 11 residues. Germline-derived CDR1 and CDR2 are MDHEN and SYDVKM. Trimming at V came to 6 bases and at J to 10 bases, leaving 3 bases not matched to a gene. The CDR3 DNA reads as TGTGCCAGCAGCAACAGGGGGCCAGCTTTCTTT. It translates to CASSNRGPAFF.

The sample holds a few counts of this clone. The CDR3 here is CASTRRLALNNEQFF. The CDR3 bases are TGTGCCAGCACTCGTCGGCTAGCCCTTAACAATGAGCAGTTCTTC. The chain carries TRBV27 and TRBJ2-1, with D tentatively TRBD2 (5 bases). The ends were cut back, 7 bases at V and 5 bases at J, with 18 bases in the middle. CDR1 MNHEY and CDR2 SMNVEV come from the germline V gene (reference sequence). There are 15 residues in the CDR3.

In DNA form, the CDR3 reads TGCGCCAGCAGTGAGACCTCACAGAATGAGCAGTTCTTC. As protein: CASSETSQNEQFF. This sequence joins TRBV10-1 and TRBJ2-1; the D is unclear. The germline gives CDR1 WNHNN, CDR2 SYGVQD (reference sequence). The length of the CDR3 is 13 residues. Trimming removed 2 bases from V and 7 bases from J, with 9 bases in between.

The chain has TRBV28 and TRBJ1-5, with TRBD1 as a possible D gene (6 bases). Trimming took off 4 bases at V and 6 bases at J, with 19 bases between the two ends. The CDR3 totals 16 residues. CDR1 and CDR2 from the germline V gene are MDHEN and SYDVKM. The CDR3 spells CASSSAPGGFGQPQHF. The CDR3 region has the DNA TGTGCCAGCAGTTCCGCCCCGGGGGGCTTTGGTCAGCCCCAGCATTTT.

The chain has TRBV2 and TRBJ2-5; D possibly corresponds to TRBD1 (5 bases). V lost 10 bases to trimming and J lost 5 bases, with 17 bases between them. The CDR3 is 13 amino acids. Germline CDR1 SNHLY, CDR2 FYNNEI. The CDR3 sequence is CATAQGILETQYF. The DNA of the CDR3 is TGTGCCACCGCGCAGGGTATCTTGGAGACCCAGTACTTC.

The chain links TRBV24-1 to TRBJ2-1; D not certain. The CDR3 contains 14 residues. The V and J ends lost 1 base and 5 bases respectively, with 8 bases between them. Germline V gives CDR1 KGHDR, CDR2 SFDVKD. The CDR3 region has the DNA TGTGCCACCAGTGATTTTGGGCAGAACAATGAGCAGTTCTTC. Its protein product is CATSDFGQNNEQFF.